The TCR beta chain under discussion was sequenced for a study of molecular identifiers for immune sequencing clone quantification. Regarding the study as a whole: One cell's worth of spiked Jurkat TCR RNA was reportedly detectable among roughly 1 million naive cells.

Bulk TCR library preparation followed previously described methods with listed TCR primers. In TCRdb, the PCR reads were re-called with MiXCR into one record per CDR3 protein. The sample records 50,000 to 75,000 distinct CDR3 sequences, around a fifth being singletons. Concerning this clonotype itself: Its antigen is not identified.

J was trimmed by 9 bases and V by 6 bases; bases with no gene match: 16. The length of the CDR3 is 16 residues. The germline V gene has CDR1 SGHRS and CDR2 YFSETQ. The chain combines TRBV5-1 with TRBJ2-1; 9 positions agree with TRBD1. The specimen sequenced was naive CD8+ T cells from blood, with Jurkat cell RNA spiked in. The subset denotes: FACS-sorted CD8+CD4-CCR7+CD45RA+ naive T cells. The receptor's source is a human donor in good health. Some libraries in this study had Jurkat cell RNA spiked in. Written as DNA, the CDR3 is TGCGCCAGCATCCCATGGACAGGGGAGGGACTGGGTGAGCAGTTCTTC. As protein: CASIPWTGEGLGEQFF.